The 13 T cell receptor beta chains given below trace back to one sample, sequenced in a study of long-term antiretroviral therapy in people with HIV. Survey-level immunoSEQ v3.0 assays were run. The method was immunoSEQ multiplex PCR; TCRdb's version includes in-frame clones alone and lacks a portion of them. The sample carries 15,000 to 20,000 clones, around 89% recorded once. This sample comprised unsorted PBMCs, obtained 6.9 years after starting antiretroviral therapy. The origin of the receptors is a man in his fifties or sixties with HIV.

This chain links TRBV11-3 with TRBJ1-4, with 9 bases matching TRBD1. CDR3 size: 15 residues. Germline assignment: CDR1 SGHNT and CDR2 YENEEA. Trimming removed 5 bases from V and 3 bases from J; junction bases left unmatched: 4. CDR3 coding DNA: TGTGCCAGCAGCCAGGGGACAGGGTCTAATGAAAAACTGTTTTTT. Residues: CASSQGTGSNEKLFF.

To note about this clone: Germline and junction disagree at one end, which may indicate a read error. V is TRBV20-1 and J is TRBJ1-2, with D unresolved. The CDR3 loop spans 11 amino acids. Germline CDR1 DFQATT, CDR2 SNEGSKA (reference sequence). The CDR3 spells CSANGIYGCTF. The CDR3, as DNA: TGCAGTGCTAACGGAATCTATGGCTGCACCTTC.

This chain joins TRBV4-3 and TRBJ2-1, with D maybe TRBD2 (5 bases). Trimming took 0 bases from V and 5 from J, leaving 17 bases between them. Germline V gene sequence: CDR1 LGHNA, CDR2 YSLEER. The CDR3 loop spans 17 amino acids. CDR3 DNA sequence: TGCGCCAGCAGCCAAGAACCCCCCAGTGGACTCAACAATGAGCAGTTCTTC. Its translation: CASSQEPPSGLNNEQFF.

This clone is a singleton in its sample. The chain couples TRBV7-6 to TRBJ2-7; D tentatively reads TRBD1 or TRBD2 (5 bases each). Trimming cost V 4 bases and J 4 bases, with 17 bases left between them. The length of the CDR3 is 15 residues. Germline V CDR1 and CDR2: SGHVS, FNYEAQ. CDR3 amino acids: CASSSQQARGYEQYF. The CDR3 bases are TGTGCCAGCAGCTCCCAACAGGCCCGGGGATACGAGCAGTACTTC.

The chain couples TRBV29-1 to TRBJ2-6; D is ambiguous. This CDR3 region has 13 residues. The germline V and J ends were trimmed by 6 bases and 0 bases, with 6 bases remaining between them. Germline CDR1 is SQVTM and CDR2 is ANQGSEA. The CDR3 coding sequence is TGCAGCGTCACCCGCTCTGGGGCCAACGTCCTGACTTTC. This sequence encodes CSVTRSGANVLTF.

The chain employs TRBV13 and TRBJ1-1, with unresolved D. The germline V gene has CDR1 PRHDT and CDR2 FYEKMQ (reference sequence). Trimming removed 4 bases from V and 2 bases from J, with 11 bases in between. The CDR3 covers 14 residues. The CDR3 spells CASSSLDLNTEAFF. Written as DNA, the CDR3 is TGTGCCAGCAGCTCCCTGGACTTAAACACTGAAGCTTTCTTT.

This clone appeared a single time. The rearrangement links TRBV27 to TRBJ2-1; D might be TRBD2 (6 bases). V gave up 0 bases and J gave up 3 bases, with 15 bases separating them. This CDR3 has 17 amino acids. Germline CDR1 MNHEY, CDR2 SMNVEV (reference sequence). CDR3 DNA sequence: TGTGCCAGCAGTTTATCCTCTAACACGGGGGTCTACAATGAGCAGTTCTTC. Protein product: CASSLSSNTGVYNEQFF.

The chain combines TRBV10-3 with TRBJ1-4; 10 bases fit TRBD1. CDR1 and CDR2 from the germline V gene are ENHRY and SYGVKD. The V gene end was trimmed by 9 bases and the J gene end by 5 bases; junction bases not matched to a gene: 3. The CDR3 covers 13 residues. The CDR3 DNA reads as TGTGCCATATGGGACAGGGGAAATGAAAAACTGTTTTTT. Its translation: CAIWDRGNEKLFF.

The chain combines TRBV27 with TRBJ2-1; 8 positions match TRBD2. The CDR3 loop spans 13 amino acids. Trimming cost V 10 bases and J 5 bases; bases outside gene matches: 7. The V gene's germline CDR1 is MNHEY and CDR2 SMNVEV (reference sequence). CDR3 DNA sequence: TGTGCCATCAAGACTAGCGCAAACAATGAGCAGTTCTTC. Its translation: CAIKTSANNEQFF.

The chain joins TRBV14 to TRBJ2-7; no clear D. The CDR3 runs 15 residues. Germline assignment: CDR1 SGHDN and CDR2 FVKESK. V lost 1 base and J 5 bases, leaving 15 bases between the germline ends. The CDR3 loop reads CASSQAGRTLDEQYF. CDR3 DNA: TGTGCCAGCAGCCAAGCAGGACGGACCCTTGACGAGCAGTACTTC.

The J gene is TRBJ1-1, the V gene TRBV7-9, with no clear D. This CDR3 has 10 residues. Deletions cut 0 bases from V and 8 bases from J, with 1 base between. Germline assignment: CDR1 SEHNR and CDR2 FQNEAQ (reference sequence). DNA of the CDR3: TGTGCCAGCAGCTTAGCCGAAGCTTTCTTT. It encodes CASSLAEAFF.

The chain combines TRBV19 with TRBJ1-1; D remains ambiguous. The germline CDR1 and CDR2 sequences are LNHDA and SQIVND (reference sequence). This CDR3 spans 13 amino acids. Trimming removed 6 bases from V and 4 bases from J, with 12 bases in between. CDR3 in amino acids: CASSHVRGTEAFF. Written as DNA, the CDR3 is TGTGCCAGTAGCCATGTACGGGGCACTGAAGCTTTCTTT.

This clone was recorded once. The V call is TRBV10-2, the J call TRBJ1-1; TRBD1 matches at 11 bases. From germline, CDR1 is WSHSY and CDR2 SAAADI. After removal of 4 bases from V and 4 bases from J, the junction contained 2 bases not matched to a gene. The CDR3 totals 14 residues. CDR3 sequence reads: CASSGGTGGTEAFF. The CDR3 coding sequence is TGCGCCAGCAGTGGGGGGACAGGGGGCACTGAAGCTTTCTTT.